One and the same sample provided the 5 T cell receptor beta chains below, sequenced in a study of glioma-infiltrating T cells. The iRepertoire nested amplicon-rescue multiplex PCR amplified TCR alpha and beta CDR3s from RNA. TCRdb redid the calling of the multiplex PCR reads with MiXCR, one entry per CDR3 protein. The sample lists about 130,000 distinct CDR3 sequences, less than 30% occurring once. The sample taken for sequencing was glioma tissue, nonneoplastic brain tissue, or PBMCs (not recorded which). The source is a human donor with low-grade glioma or glioblastoma, undergoing nonglioma brain surgery, or in good health (not recorded which).

This clonotype occurred a few times. The V and J genes are TRBV7-2 and TRBJ1-5; 10 nucleotides agree with TRBD1. V gave up 5 bases and J gave up 0 bases; unmatched junction bases: 1. The CDR3 has 15 residues. CDR1 and CDR2 (germline): SGHTA, FQGNSA. CDR3 DNA: TGTGCCAGCAGCGGGACAGGGGTTAGCAATCAGCCCCAGCATTTT. Translating gives CASSGTGVSNQPQHF.

This clonotype was observed a few times. This chain connects TRBV2 to TRBJ1-6; TRBD1 is a possible D gene (5 bases). Germline CDR1 is SNHLY and CDR2 is FYNNEI. Trimming cost V 5 bases and J 14 bases, with 22 bases left between them. This CDR3 spans 15 amino acids. For the CDR3, the DNA is TGTGCCAGCAGTCCTAGGACACAGCAGACTGAGGCCCTCCACTTT. Protein product: CASSPRTQQTEALHF. The complete variable domain, with remaining parts taken from reference TRBV2 and TRBJ1-6, reads EPEVTQTPSHQVTQMGQEVILRCVPISNHLYFYWYRQILGQKVEFLVSFYNNEISEKSEIFDDQFSVERPDGSNFTLKIRSTKLEDSAMYFCASSPRTQQTEALHFGNGTRLTVT.

This clonotype showed up many times. The gene calls are TRBV20-1 and TRBJ2-3; perhaps TRBD2 as D (6 bases). The CDR3 runs to 13 residues. The V gene's germline CDR1 is DFQATT and CDR2 SNEGSKA (reference sequence). V was trimmed by 7 bases and J by 0 bases, leaving 11 bases between them. CDR3 region: CSGAEGSTDTQYF. CDR3 in DNA: TGCAGTGGGGCGGAGGGAAGCACAGATACGCAGTATTTT.

In this sample, this clonotype turned up many times. The chain recombines TRBV20-1 with TRBJ2-7; 8 nucleotides line up with TRBD2. The CDR3 sequence is 13 residues long. V dropped 1 base and J dropped 3; count of bases not matched to a gene: 2. Per germline, CDR1 DFQATT and CDR2 SNEGSKA (reference sequence). CDR3 coding DNA: TGCAGTGCTAGAGGCCTAGCGGGCTACGAGCAGTACTTC. Translation gives CSARGLAGYEQYF.

To note about this clonotype: One end of the junction does not line up with germline, which may come from a read error. The chain is built from TRBV7-2 and TRBJ2-3; D may match TRBD1 or TRBD2 (5 bases each). Germline V gene data show CDR1 as SGHTA and CDR2 as FQGNSA. The CDR3 sequence is 14 residues long. The CDR3 DNA is TGTGCCAGCAGCGTCGGGGCTAGCACACATACGCAGTATTTC. Encoded protein: CASSVGASTHTQYF.